This T cell receptor (beta chain) was found in a study of response to subunit inactivated influenza vaccine. Study findings and constraints: Few additional T cells are recruited per seasonal influenza vaccination, authors suggested.

TCRdb processed the RT-PCR reads anew with MiXCR; each CDR3 protein has one entry. Among 530,000 or so distinct CDR3 sequences listed, about 14% were seen once. V was clipped by 4 bases and J by 5 bases; unmatched bases: 5. Germline assignment: CDR1 SGHVS and CDR2 FNYEAQ. The CDR3 is 15 residues long. Worth noting for this clonotype: Its target is unknown.

This TCR came from a man in his fifties or sixties who received an inactivated influenza vaccine. This sample comprised PBMCs from blood, obtained about 13 days after vaccination. The V and J genes are TRBV7-6 and TRBJ2-1; 10 bases map to TRBD2. CDR3 amino acids: CASSYTSGVHNEQFF. The DNA for the CDR3 is TGTGCCAGCAGCTACACTAGCGGGGTCCACAATGAGCAGTTCTTC.